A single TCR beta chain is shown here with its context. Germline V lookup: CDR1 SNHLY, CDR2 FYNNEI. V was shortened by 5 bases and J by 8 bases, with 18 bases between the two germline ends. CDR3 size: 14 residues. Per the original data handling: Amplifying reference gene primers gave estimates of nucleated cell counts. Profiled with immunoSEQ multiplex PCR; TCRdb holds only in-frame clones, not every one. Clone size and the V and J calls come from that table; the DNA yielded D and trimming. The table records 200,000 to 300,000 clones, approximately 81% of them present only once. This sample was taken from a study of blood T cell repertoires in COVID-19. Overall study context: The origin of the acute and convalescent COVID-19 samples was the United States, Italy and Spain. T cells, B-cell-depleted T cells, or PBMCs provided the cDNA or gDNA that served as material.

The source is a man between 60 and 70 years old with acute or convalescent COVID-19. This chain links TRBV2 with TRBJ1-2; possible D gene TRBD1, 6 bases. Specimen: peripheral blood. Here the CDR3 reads CASSPTGGAVGYTF. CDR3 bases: TGTGCCAGCAGTCCGACCGGGGGGGCAGTGGGCTACACCTTC.